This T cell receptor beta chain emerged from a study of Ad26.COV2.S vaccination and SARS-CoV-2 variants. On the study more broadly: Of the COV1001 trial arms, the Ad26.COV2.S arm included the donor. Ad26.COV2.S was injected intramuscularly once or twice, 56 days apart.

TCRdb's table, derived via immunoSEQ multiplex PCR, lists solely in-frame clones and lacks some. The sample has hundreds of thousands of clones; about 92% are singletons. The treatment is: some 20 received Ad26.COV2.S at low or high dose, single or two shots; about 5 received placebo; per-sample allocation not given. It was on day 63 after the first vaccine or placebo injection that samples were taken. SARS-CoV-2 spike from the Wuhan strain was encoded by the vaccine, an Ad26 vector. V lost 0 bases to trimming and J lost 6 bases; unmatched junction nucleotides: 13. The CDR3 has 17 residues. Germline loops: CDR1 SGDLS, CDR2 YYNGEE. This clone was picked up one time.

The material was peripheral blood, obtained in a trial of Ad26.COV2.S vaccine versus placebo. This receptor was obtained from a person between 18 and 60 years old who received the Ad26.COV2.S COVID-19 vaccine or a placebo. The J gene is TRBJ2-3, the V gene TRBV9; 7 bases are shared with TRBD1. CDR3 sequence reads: CASSVGDLGTARDTQYF. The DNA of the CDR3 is TGTGCCAGCAGCGTAGGGGATTTGGGGACAGCCAGGGATACGCAGTATTTT. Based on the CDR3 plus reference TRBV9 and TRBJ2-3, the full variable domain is DSGVTQTPKHLITATGQRVTLRCSPRSGDLSVYWYQQSLDQGLQFLIQYYNGEERAKGNILERFSAQQFPDLHSELNLSSLELGDSALYFCASSVGDLGTARDTQYFGPGTRLTVL.